What follows describes a single TCR beta chain. As yet, its antigen is unknown. The sample originates from a study of blood T cells in healthy people across ages. V dropped 2 bases and J dropped 7 bases, with 15 bases sitting between them. The CDR3 contains 15 residues. Study results and limitations: TCR beta diversity correlated strongly with naive T cell percentage.

A second PCR of 7 to 11 cycles used a sample-barcoded 5' primer and a J-beta primer mix. MiXCR, run by TCRdb on the 5' RACE reads, gives a single entry per CDR3 protein. The sample shows just over 1 million distinct CDR3 sequences, under 55% of them seen only once. V usage is TRBV12-3 or TRBV12-4 and J usage is TRBJ2-1; D gene ambiguous. Input material: blood. The clonotype comes from a woman between 55 and 75 years old in good health. CDR3 DNA sequence: TGTGCCAGCAGTTTAAATTACGGGCCTTCTAATGAGCAGTTCTTC. Protein: CASSLNYGPSNEQFF.